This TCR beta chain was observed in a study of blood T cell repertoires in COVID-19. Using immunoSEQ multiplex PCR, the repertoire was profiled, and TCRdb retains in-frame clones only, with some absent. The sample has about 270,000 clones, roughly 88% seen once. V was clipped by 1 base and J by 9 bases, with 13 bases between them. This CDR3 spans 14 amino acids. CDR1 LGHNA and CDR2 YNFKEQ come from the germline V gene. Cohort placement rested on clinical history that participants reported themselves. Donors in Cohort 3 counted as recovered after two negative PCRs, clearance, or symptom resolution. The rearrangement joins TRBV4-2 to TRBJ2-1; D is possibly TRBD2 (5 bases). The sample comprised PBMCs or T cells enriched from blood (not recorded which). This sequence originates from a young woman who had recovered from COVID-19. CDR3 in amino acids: CASSQVGSAREQFF. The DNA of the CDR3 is TGTGCCAGCAGCCAAGTTGGGAGCGCCCGTGAGCAGTTCTTC.